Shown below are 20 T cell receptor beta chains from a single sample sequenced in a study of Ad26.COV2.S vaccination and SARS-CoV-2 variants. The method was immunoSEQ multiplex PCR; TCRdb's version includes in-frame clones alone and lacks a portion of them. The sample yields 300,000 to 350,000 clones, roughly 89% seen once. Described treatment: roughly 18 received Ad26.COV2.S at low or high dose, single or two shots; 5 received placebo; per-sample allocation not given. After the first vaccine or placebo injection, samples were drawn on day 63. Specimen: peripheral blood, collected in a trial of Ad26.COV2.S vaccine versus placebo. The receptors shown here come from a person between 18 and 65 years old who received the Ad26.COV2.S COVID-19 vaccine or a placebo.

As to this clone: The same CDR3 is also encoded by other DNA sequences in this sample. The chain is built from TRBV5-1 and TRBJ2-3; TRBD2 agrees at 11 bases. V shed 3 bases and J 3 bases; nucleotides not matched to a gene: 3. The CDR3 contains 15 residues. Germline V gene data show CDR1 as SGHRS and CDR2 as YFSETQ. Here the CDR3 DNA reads TGCGCCAGCAGCTCCCTAGCGGGAGGAACAGATACGCAGTATTTT. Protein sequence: CASSSLAGGTDTQYF.

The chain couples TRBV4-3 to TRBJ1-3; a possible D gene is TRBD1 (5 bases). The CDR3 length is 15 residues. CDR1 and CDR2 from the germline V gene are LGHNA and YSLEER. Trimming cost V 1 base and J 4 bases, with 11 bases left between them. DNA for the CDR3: TGCGCCAGCAGCCAAGGGGACTATATCGGAAACACCATATATTTT. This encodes CASSQGDYIGNTIYF.

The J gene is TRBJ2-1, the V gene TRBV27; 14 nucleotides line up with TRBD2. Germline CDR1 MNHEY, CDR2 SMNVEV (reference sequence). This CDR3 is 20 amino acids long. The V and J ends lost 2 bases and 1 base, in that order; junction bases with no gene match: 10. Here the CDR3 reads CASSLRVPGLAGESYNEQFF. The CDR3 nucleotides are TGTGCCAGCAGTTTAAGGGTCCCGGGACTAGCGGGAGAATCCTACAATGAGCAGTTCTTC.

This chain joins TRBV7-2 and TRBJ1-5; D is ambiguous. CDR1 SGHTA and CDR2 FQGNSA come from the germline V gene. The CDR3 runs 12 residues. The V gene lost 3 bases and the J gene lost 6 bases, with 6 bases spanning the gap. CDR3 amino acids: CASSFGTQPQHF. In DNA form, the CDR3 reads TGTGCCAGCAGCTTTGGCACTCAGCCCCAGCATTTT.

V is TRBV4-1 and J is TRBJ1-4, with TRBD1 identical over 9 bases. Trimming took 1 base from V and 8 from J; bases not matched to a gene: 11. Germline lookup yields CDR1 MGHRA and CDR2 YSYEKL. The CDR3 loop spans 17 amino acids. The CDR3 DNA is TGCGCCAGCAGCCAAGTGGGGACAGGGAGGTTCGGGGAAAAACTGTTTTTT. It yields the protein CASSQVGTGRFGEKLFF.

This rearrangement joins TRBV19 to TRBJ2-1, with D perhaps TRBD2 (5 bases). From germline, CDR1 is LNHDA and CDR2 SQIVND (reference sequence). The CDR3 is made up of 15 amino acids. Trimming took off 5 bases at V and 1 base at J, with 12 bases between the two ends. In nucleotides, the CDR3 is TGTGCCAGTAGTCTCGACCGGGGATCCTACAATGAGCAGTTCTTC. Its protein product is CASSLDRGSYNEQFF.

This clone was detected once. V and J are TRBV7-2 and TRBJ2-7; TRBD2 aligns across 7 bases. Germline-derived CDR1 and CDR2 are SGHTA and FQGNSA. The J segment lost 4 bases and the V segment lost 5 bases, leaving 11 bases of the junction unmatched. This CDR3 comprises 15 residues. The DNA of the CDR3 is TGTGCCAGCAGCCCCCCCGGGCGGGGGAGTTACGAGCAGTACTTC. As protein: CASSPPGRGSYEQYF.

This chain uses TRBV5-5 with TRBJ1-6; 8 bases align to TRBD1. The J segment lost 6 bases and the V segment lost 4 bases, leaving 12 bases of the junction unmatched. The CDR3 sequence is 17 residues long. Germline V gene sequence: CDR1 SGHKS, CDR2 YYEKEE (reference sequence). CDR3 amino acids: CASSKQGVKLGNSPLHF. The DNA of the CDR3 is TGTGCCAGCAGCAAACAGGGGGTGAAACTCGGTAATTCACCCCTCCACTTT.

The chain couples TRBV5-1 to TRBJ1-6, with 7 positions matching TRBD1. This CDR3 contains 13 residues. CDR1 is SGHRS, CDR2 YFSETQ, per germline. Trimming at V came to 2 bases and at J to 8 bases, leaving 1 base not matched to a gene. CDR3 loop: CASSLDRDSPLHF. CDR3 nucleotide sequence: TGCGCCAGCAGCTTAGACAGGGATTCACCCCTCCACTTT.

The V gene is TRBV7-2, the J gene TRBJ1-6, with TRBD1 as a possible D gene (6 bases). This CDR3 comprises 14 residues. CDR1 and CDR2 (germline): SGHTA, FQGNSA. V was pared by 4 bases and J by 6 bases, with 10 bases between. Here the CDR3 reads CASSSRQVNSPLHF. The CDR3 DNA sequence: TGTGCCAGCAGCTCACGACAGGTTAATTCACCCCTCCACTTT. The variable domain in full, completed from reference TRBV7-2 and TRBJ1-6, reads GAGVSQSPSNKVTEKGKDVELRCDPISGHTALYWYRQSLGQGLEFLIYFQGNSAPDKSGLPSDRFSAERTGGSVSTLTIQRTQQEDSAVYLCASSSRQVNSPLHFGNGTRLTVT.

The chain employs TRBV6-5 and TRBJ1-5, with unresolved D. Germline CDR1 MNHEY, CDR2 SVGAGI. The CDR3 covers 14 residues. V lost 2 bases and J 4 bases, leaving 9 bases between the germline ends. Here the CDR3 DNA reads TGTGCCAGCAGTTACGCCGGGGTGAATCAGCCCCAGCATTTT. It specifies CASSYAGVNQPQHF.

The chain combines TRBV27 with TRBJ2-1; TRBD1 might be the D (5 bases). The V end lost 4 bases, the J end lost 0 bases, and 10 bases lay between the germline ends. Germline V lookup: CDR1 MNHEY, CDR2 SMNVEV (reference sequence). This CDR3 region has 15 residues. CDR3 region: CASSSRQRSYNEQFF. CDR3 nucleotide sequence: TGTGCCAGCAGTTCTCGACAGCGCTCCTACAATGAGCAGTTCTTC.

The CDR3 spells CASSPTGITEAFF. The CDR3 DNA follows: TGCGCCAGCAGCCCGACAGGGATCACTGAAGCTTTCTTT. V gene TRBV5-1 combines with J gene TRBJ1-1, with 7 bases that match TRBD1. Trimming took 4 bases from V and 4 from J; bases not matched to a gene: 4. In germline, CDR1 is SGHRS, CDR2 YFSETQ. This CDR3 is built from 13 residues.

DNA of the CDR3: TGTGCCAGTAGGAAGGGGGCGAGAATGACTGAAGCTTTCTTT. This codes for CASRKGARMTEAFF. This chain uses TRBV19 with TRBJ1-1; TRBD1 matches at 7 bases. This CDR3 region has 14 residues. The V gene's germline CDR1 is LNHDA and CDR2 SQIVND (reference sequence). V dropped 6 bases and J dropped 5; count of bases not matched to a gene: 9.

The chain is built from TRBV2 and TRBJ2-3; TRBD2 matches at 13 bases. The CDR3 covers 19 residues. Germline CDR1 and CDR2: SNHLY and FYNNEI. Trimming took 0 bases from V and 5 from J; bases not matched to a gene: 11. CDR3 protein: CASSEAPPGLAGVVDTQYF. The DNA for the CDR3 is TGTGCCAGCAGTGAAGCCCCGCCTGGACTAGCGGGAGTGGTAGATACGCAGTATTTT.

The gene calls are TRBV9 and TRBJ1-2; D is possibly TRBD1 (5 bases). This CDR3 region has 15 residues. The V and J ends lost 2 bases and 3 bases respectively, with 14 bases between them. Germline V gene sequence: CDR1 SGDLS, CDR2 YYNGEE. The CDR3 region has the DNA TGTGCCAGCAGCGTGGGGCCGGGAACGGACTATGGCTACACCTTC. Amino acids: CASSVGPGTDYGYTF.

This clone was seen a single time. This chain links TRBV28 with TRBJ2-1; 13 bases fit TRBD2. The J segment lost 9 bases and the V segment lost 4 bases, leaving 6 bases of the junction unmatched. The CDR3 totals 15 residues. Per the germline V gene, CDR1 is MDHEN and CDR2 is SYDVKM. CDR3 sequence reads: CASSSGTSGKSEQFF. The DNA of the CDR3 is TGTGCCAGCAGTTCAGGGACTAGCGGGAAAAGTGAGCAGTTCTTC. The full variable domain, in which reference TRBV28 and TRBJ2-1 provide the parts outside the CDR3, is DVKVTQSSRYLVKRTGEKVFLECVQDMDHENMFWYRQDPGLGLRLIYFSYDVKMKEKGDIPEGYSVSREKKERFSLILESASTNQTSMYLCASSSGTSGKSEQFFGPGTRLTVL.

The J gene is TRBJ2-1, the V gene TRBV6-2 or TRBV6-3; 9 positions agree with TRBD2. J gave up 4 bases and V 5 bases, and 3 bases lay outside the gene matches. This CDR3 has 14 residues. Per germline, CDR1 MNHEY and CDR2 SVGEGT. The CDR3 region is CASSRSGGYNEQFF. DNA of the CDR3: TGTGCCAGCAGTCGGAGCGGGGGGTACAATGAGCAGTTCTTC.

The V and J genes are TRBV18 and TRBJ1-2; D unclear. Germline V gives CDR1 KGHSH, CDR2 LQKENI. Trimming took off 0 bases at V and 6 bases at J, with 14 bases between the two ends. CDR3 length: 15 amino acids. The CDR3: CASSPPEFRRHGYTF. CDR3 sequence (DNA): TGTGCCAGCTCACCACCCGAGTTCAGAAGGCATGGCTACACCTTC.

As DNA, the CDR3 is TGTGCCAGTAGTATTCGGGCTGATTACTACGAGCAGTACTTC. Its translation is CASSIRADYYEQYF. The V gene is TRBV19, the J gene TRBJ2-7, with unresolved D. The V gene lost 3 bases and the J gene lost 3 bases, with 12 bases spanning the gap. The CDR3 sequence is 14 residues long. The germline V gene encodes CDR1 LNHDA and CDR2 SQIVND (reference sequence).